This TCR beta chain was profiled in a study of blood T cells in healthy people across ages. At least 6 million PBMCs were isolated per sample. A remark on this clonotype: Its antigen is still unknown.

Study findings and constraints: Greater diversity and more naive CD4+ cells were seen in long-lived donors than in aged donors.

CDR1 is ENHRY, CDR2 SYGVKD, per germline. After removal of 0 bases from V and 1 base from J, the junction contained 8 bases not matched to a gene. The length of the CDR3 is 17 residues. Alongside a J-beta primer mix, a sample-barcoded 5' primer served in a second PCR lasting roughly 6 to 11 cycles. One entry per CDR3 protein, called by TCRdb with MiXCR from the 5' RACE reads. The table has more than 800,000 distinct CDR3 sequences, over 35% seen once. The J gene is TRBJ1-1, the V gene TRBV10-3; 7 bases line up with TRBD1. The TCR originated in a woman aged 60-75 years in good health. Material: blood. CDR3 bases: TGTGCCATCAGTGAGTCGGACAGGCAATGGGGGAACACTGAAGCTTTCTTT. This gives the protein CAISESDRQWGNTEAFF.